This TCR beta chain stems from a study of blood T cell repertoires in COVID-19. Study as a whole: The samples span acute and convalescent COVID-19 from the United States, Italy and Spain. T cells, B-cell-depleted T cells, or PBMCs provided the cDNA or gDNA that served as material.

Authors' processing steps: For nucleated cells, counts were estimated from reference gene primer amplification. TCRdb's copy holds only in-frame clones and misses some; the assay was immunoSEQ multiplex PCR. Clonal size and the V and J genes are those of that table, whereas D and trimming came from the DNA. The sample records approximately 140,000 clones, approximately 88% being singletons. The V gene's germline CDR1 is SGHTA and CDR2 FQGTGA. V dropped 4 bases and J dropped 2 bases, with 11 bases sitting between them. The CDR3 consists of 15 residues. The chain carries TRBV7-3 and TRBJ2-2; TRBD2 is a possible D gene (5 bases). This TCR derives from a man aged 70 or older with active COVID-19. The sequencing input was peripheral blood. CDR3 protein: CASSYTGDNTGELFF. The CDR3 nucleotides read TGTGCCAGCAGCTACACCGGGGATAACACCGGGGAGCTGTTTTTT.